The rows below give T cell receptor beta chains drawn from one sample of a study of OX40 agonist ivuxolimab in advanced cancers. Using immunoSEQ multiplex PCR, the repertoire was profiled, and TCRdb retains in-frame clones only, with some absent. The data hold about 79,000 clones, with less than 95% observed a single time. Sequencing was performed on CD4+ or CD8+ T cells sorted from blood, taken in a trial of the OX40 agonist ivuxolimab. These receptor sequences come from an adult with an advanced solid tumor such as melanoma, head and neck, liver or kidney cancer. CDR3s include the opening cysteine and the closing phenylalanine or tryptophan. A D gene is named only where the DNA matches it firmly. Size is omitted from some rows. Given values are once, few, many or a class for expanded clones.

size | D | J | V | length | DNA | CDR3
- | - | TRBJ2-3 | TRBV2 | 15 | TGTGCCAGCAGCAGGGGGGGGGATTTTTTAGGTACGCAGTATTTT | CASSRGGDFLGTQYF
- | - | TRBJ1-5 | TRBV6-6 | 15 | TGTGCCAGCAGCGCCGGGCGCGACGGTACTCAGCCCCAGCATTTT | CASSAGRDGTQPQHF
- | TRBD2 | TRBJ2-2 | TRBV19 | 13 | TGTGCCAGTAGTATGCGGGGGACCGGGGAGCTGTTTTTT | CASSMRGTGELFF
- | - | TRBJ2-2 | TRBV6-6 | 14 | TGTGCCAGCAGTTCACGACGAGACACCGGGGAGCTGTTTTTT | CASSSRRDTGELFF
- | - | TRBJ2-5 | TRBV7-9 | 14 | TGTGCCAGCAGCCACCTCGAGGCTCAAGAGACCCAGTACTTC | CASSHLEAQETQYF
- | - | TRBJ2-5 | TRBV9 | 12 | TGTGCCAGCAGCGGGAATGTGGATACCCAGTACTTC | CASSGNVDTQYF
- | - | TRBJ1-5 | TRBV18 | 16 | TGTGCCAGCTCACCGGACTTCGGTGGGACCGATCAGCCCCAGCATTTT | CASSPDFGGTDQPQHF
- | - | TRBJ1-2 | TRBV30 | 14 | TGTGCCTGGAGTTTAACCGGGAAGAACTATGGCTACACCTTC | CAWSLTGKNYGYTF
- | TRBD2 | TRBJ2-2 | TRBV4-2 | 16 | TGTGCCAGCAGCCAAGCCACTAGCGGTCGCACCGGGGAGCTGTTTTTT | CASSQATSGRTGELFF
- | TRBD1 | TRBJ1-2 | TRBV29-1 | 12 | TGCAGCGCCGGGGGACAGGTTGAGGGCTACACCTTC | CSAGGQVEGYTF
- | - | TRBJ2-5 | TRBV6-1 | 12 | TGTGCCAGCAGTGAAGCGCTAGAGACCCAGTACTTC | CASSEALETQYF
- | - | TRBJ2-2 | TRBV9 | 15 | TGTGCCAGCAGCGTAGGAACCTCATTTGTCGGGGAGCTGTTTTTT | CASSVGTSFVGELFF
- | - | TRBJ1-3 | TRBV6-1 | 16 | TGTGCCAGCAGTGAAGGCGGGGCCACCTCTGGAAACACCATATATTTT | CASSEGGATSGNTIYF
- | - | TRBJ2-1 | TRBV6-1 | 14 | TGTGCCAGCAGTGAAAAGGGACTCAGCAATGAGCAGTTCTTC | CASSEKGLSNEQFF
- | - | TRBJ1-1 | TRBV19 | 12 | TGTGCCAGCGGGACAAGGAACACTGAAGCTTTCTTT | CASGTRNTEAFF
- | - | TRBJ2-5 | TRBV2 | 14 | TGTGCCAGCAGTTTTGGACAGCCCGGGGAGACCCAGTACTTC | CASSFGQPGETQYF
- | - | TRBJ1-5 | TRBV10-3 | 14 | TGTGCCATCAGTAATGGGGCTAGCAATCAGCCCCAGCATTTT | CAISNGASNQPQHF
once | - | TRBJ1-1 | TRBV28 | 13 | TGTGCCAGCAGTTTCATCGGGGCCGGGCGAGCTTTCTTT | CASSFIGAGRAFF
- | TRBD1 | TRBJ2-3 | TRBV11-3 | 14 | TGTGCCAGCAGCCCGGGACAGGGGGCAGATACGCAGTATTTT | CASSPGQGADTQYF
- | TRBD2 | TRBJ2-5 | TRBV7-2 | 15 | TGTGCCAGCAGCCCTAGCGGGGGCTCCCAGGAGACCCAGTACTTC | CASSPSGGSQETQYF
- | TRBD1 | TRBJ1-2 | TRBV7-2 | 17 | TGTGCCAGCAGCTTAGGGCTACAGGGGGCAGGGGGGTATGGCTACACCTTC | CASSLGLQGAGGYGYTF
- | - | TRBJ2-7 | TRBV5-4 | 15 | TGTGCCAGCAGCTTTTCGTCCGGACTTCTAGACGAGCAGTACTTC | CASSFSSGLLDEQYF
- | TRBD2 | TRBJ2-5 | TRBV5-1 | 15 | TGCGCCAGCAGCTATTCGGGGGGGCCCCAAGAGACCCAGTACTTC | CASSYSGGPQETQYF
- | TRBD1 | TRBJ2-2 | TRBV6-4 | 14 | TGTGCCAGCAGTCACAGGGGGGACACCGGGGAGCTGTTTTTT | CASSHRGDTGELFF
- | - | TRBJ2-2 | TRBV7-9 | 17 | TGTGCCAGCAGCTTAGCGCACGCAGGGCAGGCCACCGGGGAGCTGTTTTTT | CASSLAHAGQATGELFF
- | - | TRBJ1-1 | TRBV15 | 12 | TGTGCCACCAGCAGATCTACCACCCAAGCTTTCTTT | CATSRSTTQAFF
once | TRBD1 | TRBJ1-5 | TRBV28 | 15 | TGTGCCAGCAGTCGACAGGGTTATAGCAATCAGCCCCAGCATTTT | CASSRQGYSNQPQHF
medium-sized | - | TRBJ2-7 | TRBV29-1 | 14 | TGCAGCGTTGAAGATAGCGCGGTCTCCTACGAGCAGTACTTC | CSVEDSAVSYEQYF
- | TRBD1 | TRBJ1-2 | TRBV5-1 | 14 | TGCGCCAGCAGCTCTCCGGGACAGGGGGTGGACTACACCTTC | CASSSPGQGVDYTF
- | - | TRBJ2-5 | TRBV6-1 | 13 | TGTGCCAGCAGTGGGGGGGTTGTGGAGACCCAGTACTTC | CASSGGVVETQYF
once | - | TRBJ1-4 | TRBV25-1 | 15 | TGTGCCAGCAGTGGGCCCTTTGCAACTAATGAAAAACTGTTTTTT | CASSGPFATNEKLFF
- | - | TRBJ2-1 | TRBV19 | 15 | TGTGCCAGTAGTGCGACCCCATCCCCCTTCCATGAGCAGTTCTTC | CASSATPSPFHEQFF
- | TRBD1 | TRBJ1-2 | TRBV6-6 | 15 | TGTGCCAGCAGCCGAACAGGGGGGGAAAACTATGGCTACACCTTC | CASSRTGGENYGYTF
once | TRBD1 | TRBJ1-2 | TRBV7-2 | 15 | TGTGCCAGCCACCTAGGGGGCGTTTCGGGCTATGGCTACACCTTC | CASHLGGVSGYGYTF
- | - | TRBJ1-1 | TRBV14 | 15 | TGTGCCAGCAGCCAAGTCTCGGGAACTTACACTGAAGCTTTCTTT | CASSQVSGTYTEAFF
- | - | TRBJ2-1 | TRBV5-1 | 17 | TGCGCCAGCAGCCGGACCTCTAAGACAGATGATTACAATGAGCAGTTCTTC | CASSRTSKTDDYNEQFF
- | TRBD1 | TRBJ2-7 | TRBV30 | 14 | TGTGCCTGGAGAAGGACAGGGGGAGGGAACGAGCAGTACTTC | CAWRRTGGGNEQYF
few | - | TRBJ1-2 | TRBV6-1 | 14 | TGTGCCAGCAGTGTTACAGGGCCTGACTATGGCTACACCTTC | CASSVTGPDYGYTF
once | - | TRBJ2-1 | TRBV7-2 | 13 | TGTGCCAGCAGTCCGGGAGCGAACAATGAGCAGTTCTTC | CASSPGANNEQFF
- | - | TRBJ2-5 | TRBV11-3 | 15 | TGTGCCAGCAGCTTAGGATTCGGGGGCCAGGAGACCCAGTACTTC | CASSLGFGGQETQYF